The sequence of this TCR beta chain was determined in a study of blood T cell repertoires in COVID-19 (dated by TCRdb to about 2020). A note on the overall study: The collaborator samples originated in the United States, Italy and Spain and spanned the acute and convalescent phases of COVID-19. The prospective study material was composed of cDNA or gDNA derived from T cells, B-cell-depleted T cells, or PBMCs. Subjects who had been exposed to COVID-19, were actively infected with it, or had recovered from it provided the deeply sampled blood TCRbeta repertoires that made up the dataset. The repertoires were released in a freely available public database meant as a resource for research on the immune response to SARS-CoV-2. The samples were drawn from the first 160 participants of the ongoing ImmuneRACE study and from 1,254 subjects provided by 6 global collaborators. Nearly every sample came with metadata listing a de-identified subject ID, COVID-19 status, age in years and sex. Where HLA class I and class II types were available, the types were taken from metadata supplied by the sample provider, not from assay-based typing. Overall study outcomes, separate from this receptor: The quantity of clinical and demographic metadata differed by source and by participant and was supplied without curation.

The immunoSEQ Assay, a bias-controlled multiplex PCR, was used to amplify TCRbeta CDR3 regions from genomic DNA. The original methods were these. The number of nucleated cells in each sample was estimated from the amplification of reference gene primers within the assay. Sequence reads were collapsed and filtered to measure the absolute abundance of every unique TCRbeta CDR3 rearrangement. For each sample, productive Simpson clonality was calculated as the square root of Simpson's diversity index across productive rearrangements. Not all clones reach the TCRdb copy of this immuneACCESS table, which keeps in-frame sequences only. Checked studies attribute under half of the gap to unresolved V genes and leave the rest unexplained. The V and J calls and clone size come from that table; D and trimming were worked out from the DNA. Present in this sample are roughly 240,000 clones, 87% of which were seen just once. Of the sample, 2% to 3% falls within the top ten clones.

The trim is 0 bases for V and 8 bases for J, with a gap of 5 bases between the germline ends. Counted from cysteine to phenylalanine, this CDR3 has 12 amino acids. The DNA shown is the 36-base CDR3, in frame from base 1. The CDR1 and CDR2 encoded by the germline V gene are MNHEY and SVGEGT. Participants in the prospective study were enrolled through a virtual design, were aged roughly 18 to 100 years, and lived in about 25 United States geographic areas. In the prospective study, cohorts were assigned on the basis of participant-reported clinical history obtained from a screening survey and a study questionnaire. Each participant in the prospective study had whole blood, serum and a nasopharyngeal or oropharyngeal swab collected by mobile phlebotomists. Prospective study participants could optionally give additional blood draws and questionnaires over a roughly 2-month period. Before DNA extraction, blood samples from the prospective study were shipped at room temperature or frozen.

Comments on this clone: What this receptor recognizes is not known. The sample holds no much larger clone one base away, and base qualities are not on file.

Sequencing was done on a sample of PBMCs or T cells enriched from blood (not recorded which). This TCR derives from a woman aged 30 to 39 with acute COVID-19. The sequence links TRBV6-2 or TRBV6-3 to TRBJ2-1, with the D gene not confidently named. The DNA reads TGTGCCAGCAGTTACTCGACTTATGAGCAGTTCTTC. Translated, it reads CASSYSTYEQFF.